The rows below give T cell receptor beta chains drawn from one sample of a study of T cell responses to AZD1222 COVID-19 vaccine. Clones were sequenced by immunoSEQ multiplex PCR, and TCRdb holds only the in-frame ones, with some missing. This sample carries roughly 120,000 clones, around 88% of them seen once, and the ten largest clones take approximately 5.4%. The source was peripheral blood, collected on day 0 of AZD1222 vaccination. The receptors were sampled from an adult in good health. Each CDR3 is given with its conserved first and last residue. A D gene is named only where the DNA matches it firmly. Some rows have no size entry. The others give once, few or many, or a class for an expanded clone.

CDR3nt	CDR3aa	v_gene	d_gene	j_gene	abundance
TGTGCCAGCAGTGAACCGGGGGTGGGGTACCAAGAGACCCAGTACTTC	CASSEPGVGYQETQYF	TRBV2	-	TRBJ2-5	-
TGTGCCAGCAGTGACCACAGGGACTACACCGGGGAGCTGTTTTTT	CASSDHRDYTGELFF	TRBV6-2/TRBV6-3	-	TRBJ2-2	-
TGTGCCAGCAGCCGGCTCGGAGGGGACGAAAAACTGTTTTTT	CASSRLGGDEKLFF	TRBV3-1/TRBV3-2	-	TRBJ1-4	once
TGTGCCAGCAGCTTGATCAGGGGGGTGTCCCCCTACGAGCAGTACTTC	CASSLIRGVSPYEQYF	TRBV5-5	-	TRBJ2-7	-
TGTGCCAGCAGTGACAGCTATGGCTACACCTTC	CASSDSYGYTF	TRBV28	-	TRBJ1-2	-
TGTGCCAGCAGCGATCTCTGGACAGACTGGTTCTTT	CASSDLWTDWFF	TRBV7-2	-	TRBJ1-1	-
TGTGCCACCAGTGATTATAGCTCTGGGGCCAACGTCCTGACTTTC	CATSDYSSGANVLTF	TRBV24-1	-	TRBJ2-6	-
TGTGCCAGCAGACTGGACCGCGGATCCTTGCCCCAGCATTTT	CASRLDRGSLPQHF	TRBV6-5	-	TRBJ1-5	once
TGTGCCAGTAAACCTAGCGGGGGAGGATCCTACGAGCAGTACTTC	CASKPSGGGSYEQYF	TRBV19	TRBD2	TRBJ2-7	-
TGCGCCAGCAGCCAAGATATAGGGGGTCCGAACACCGGGGAGCTGTTTTTT	CASSQDIGGPNTGELFF	TRBV4-3	-	TRBJ2-2	-
TGTGCCAGCAGGCAACAGGGGGTCTTTTCAGCTACGCAGTATTTT	CASRQQGVFSATQYF	TRBV2	TRBD1	TRBJ2-3	-
TGTGCCAGCAGTGGACTTCGGGGAACGAATGAGCAGTTCTTC	CASSGLRGTNEQFF	TRBV2	-	TRBJ2-1	-
TGTGCCAGCAGCCCCGGCGTGGGCGTTTCTAACTATGGCTACACCTTC	CASSPGVGVSNYGYTF	TRBV7-8	-	TRBJ1-2	medium-sized
TGTGCCAGCAGCATCCGGGACAGGAACACTGAAGCTTTCTTT	CASSIRDRNTEAFF	TRBV11-2	TRBD1	TRBJ1-1	-
TGTGCCAGCAGTGTTGAAGTTATGGGACAGGGTGCTCCGCAGTATTTT	CASSVEVMGQGAPQYF	TRBV6-1	TRBD1	TRBJ2-3	once
TGTGCCAGCAGCTTAGACAGGGGGCAAGAGACCCAGTACTTC	CASSLDRGQETQYF	TRBV5-4	TRBD1	TRBJ2-5	-
TGTGCAGAAGACAGAGACACTGAAGCTTTCTTT	CAEDRDTEAFF	TRBV12-2	-	TRBJ1-1	-
TGTGCCAGCAGCCACCCCTTCGAACTAGCGGAGAGCTCCTACGAGCAGTACTTC	CASSHPFELAESSYEQYF	TRBV7-2	TRBD2	TRBJ2-7	few
TGTGCCAGCTCACCGGGCGGGAATGAAAAACTGTTTTTT	CASSPGGNEKLFF	TRBV18	-	TRBJ1-4	-
TGTGCCAGCACGGGGCTCCCTACGACCCAGCATTTT	CASTGLPTTQHF	TRBV28	-	TRBJ1-5	-
TGTGCCAGCAGCCAAAGTGAAACAGGGCGCGAGCAGTACTTC	CASSQSETGREQYF	TRBV3-1/TRBV3-2	-	TRBJ2-7	-
TGCGCCAGCAAACCGGGACAGACTAATGAAAAACTGTTTTTT	CASKPGQTNEKLFF	TRBV5-1	TRBD1	TRBJ1-4	-
TGTGCCAGCAGCTCCCTCCGTAGCGGGGCCACCCAAGAGACCCAGTACTTC	CASSSLRSGATQETQYF	TRBV7-9	TRBD2	TRBJ2-5	-
TGTGCCAGCAGCCCTACGGTGGGCACTGAAGCTTTCTTT	CASSPTVGTEAFF	TRBV7-2	-	TRBJ1-1	-
TGCGCCAGCACTGACAGGTGGAGCTCTGGGGCCAACGTCCTGACTTTC	CASTDRWSSGANVLTF	TRBV5-1	-	TRBJ2-6	few
TGTGCCAGCAGCCCTACAGGGGGCTCTGGAAACACCATATATTTT	CASSPTGGSGNTIYF	TRBV7-2	TRBD1	TRBJ1-3	-
TGTGCCAGCAGCCTTTCTGGGTATGGCTACACCTTC	CASSLSGYGYTF	TRBV27	-	TRBJ1-2	-
TGTGCCAGCAGCGCCTCCCCCTGGGAGGGGAACTATGGCTACACCTTC	CASSASPWEGNYGYTF	TRBV9	-	TRBJ1-2	-
TGTGCCAGCAGCAGAGCCGGGACAGGGAAGGGCTACACCTTC	CASSRAGTGKGYTF	TRBV6-2/TRBV6-3	TRBD1	TRBJ1-2	-
TGTGCCAGCAGCGTAGAGCGGGGGCGGGGTACCGGGGAGCTGTTTTTT	CASSVERGRGTGELFF	TRBV9	TRBD2	TRBJ2-2	-
TGCGCCAGCAGAGTCGACAGAGACTATGGCTACACCTTC	CASRVDRDYGYTF	TRBV5-1	-	TRBJ1-2	-
TGTGCCAGCAGCGGGGGGGCCAGGGATGAGCAGTTCTTC	CASSGGARDEQFF	TRBV9	-	TRBJ2-1	-
TGTGCCAGCAGCTTAAGGGCGAACACCGGGGAGCTGTTTTTT	CASSLRANTGELFF	TRBV7-3	-	TRBJ2-2	-
TGTGCCAGCAGTGAAGTTGTAGGGATCGTCTATGGCTACACCTTC	CASSEVVGIVYGYTF	TRBV6-1	-	TRBJ1-2	-
TGTGCCAGCAGCTTAGCGACCCAGGCAACCTTGGGAGAGCAGTACTTC	CASSLATQATLGEQYF	TRBV7-8	-	TRBJ2-7	-
TGCGCCAGCAGCCAAGGGGCGGGGGGGCCTACCTACAATGAGCAGTTCTTC	CASSQGAGGPTYNEQFF	TRBV4-1	TRBD2	TRBJ2-1	-
TGTGCCAGCCGACTCTCATTCCAACGAAGAGGGACCGGGGAGCTGTTTTTT	CASRLSFQRRGTGELFF	TRBV7-9	-	TRBJ2-2	few
TGCGCCAGCAGCCTCCCCAGGGGGGGAGGGAGCACAGATACGCAGTATTTT	CASSLPRGGGSTDTQYF	TRBV4-1	-	TRBJ2-3	-
TGTGCCAGCAGCTTTGGTCAAGGGTTGCAGGAGACCCAGTACTTC	CASSFGQGLQETQYF	TRBV7-6	-	TRBJ2-5	-
TGTGCCAGCAGTACCGACAGGGGAAATAATTCACCCCTCCACTTT	CASSTDRGNNSPLHF	TRBV6-5	TRBD1	TRBJ1-6	-
TGCAGCGTTGAAGATCAGGGGTCGAGCTACACCTTC	CSVEDQGSSYTF	TRBV29-1	-	TRBJ1-2	few
TGTGCCAGCAGTTACTCGAGAGGGAGGGAGGGGAATCAGCCCCAGCATTTT	CASSYSRGREGNQPQHF	TRBV6-2/TRBV6-3	-	TRBJ1-5	-
TGTGCCAGCAGCTTCTCTGGATCTCGCGATGCCCAGTACTTC	CASSFSGSRDAQYF	TRBV7-8	-	TRBJ2-5	-
TGTGCCAGCAGTTACTCCGCAGTTTCCCACGAGCAGTACTTC	CASSYSAVSHEQYF	TRBV6-6	-	TRBJ2-7	-
TGTGCCAGCAGCATCGGGACAGGGTCCGGAAAACTGTTTTTT	CASSIGTGSGKLFF	TRBV11-2	TRBD1	TRBJ1-4	-
TGTGCCACCAGCCCCGGAACAGGGGACGAAAAACTGTTTTTT	CATSPGTGDEKLFF	TRBV24-1	TRBD1	TRBJ1-4	many
TGCGCCAGCAGCCAAGGGAGTCAGAAGGGACAGCCCCAGCATTTT	CASSQGSQKGQPQHF	TRBV4-3	-	TRBJ1-5	-
TGTGCCAGCAGCTCCTTTGGGGGGGCAACCGGGTTGACCCAGTACTTC	CASSSFGGATGLTQYF	TRBV7-2	-	TRBJ2-5	-
TGTGCCAGCAGCACGGGACAGGGGAATGAAAAACTGTTTTTT	CASSTGQGNEKLFF	TRBV7-9	TRBD1	TRBJ1-4	-
TGTGCCAGCTCACCCGACAGGGACTATGGCTACACCTTC	CASSPDRDYGYTF	TRBV18	TRBD1	TRBJ1-2	-
TGTGCCAGCAGCCCCGGTGACAGGGGGCCCTACGAGCAGTACTTC	CASSPGDRGPYEQYF	TRBV7-9	TRBD1	TRBJ2-7	-
TGTGCCAGCAGTTACTCCACAGGGGGCGCCTCCTACGAGCAGTACTTC	CASSYSTGGASYEQYF	TRBV6-5	TRBD1	TRBJ2-7	-